Shown below are 10 T cell receptor beta chains from a single sample sequenced in a study of blood T cells in healthy people across ages. Primers used in a second PCR of roughly 6 to 12 cycles were a sample-barcoded 5' primer and a J-beta primer mix. TCRdb processed the 5' RACE reads anew with MiXCR; each CDR3 protein has one entry. This sample has 780,000 or so distinct CDR3 sequences; 25% occur once, and the top ten carry 3% to 4.5%. The sample was also reused in another study, on T cells of mothers and their children.

Material for sequencing was blood. The source of these receptors is a boy aged 5-17 years in good health.

This clonotype appeared a few times. The rearrangement joins TRBV3-1 to TRBJ2-7; TRBD2 is a possible D gene (7 bases). The CDR3 loop spans 16 amino acids. Trimming stripped 1 base from V and 3 bases from J, with 16 bases between. Per the germline V gene, CDR1 is LGHDT and CDR2 is YNNKEL (reference sequence). The CDR3 region is CASSQVGRGAYYEQYF. The CDR3 region has the DNA TGTGCCAGCAGCCAAGTTGGACGGGGGGCATACTACGAGCAGTACTTC.

This clonotype was detected a few times. The J gene is TRBJ2-3, the V gene TRBV29-1; possible D gene TRBD2, 5 bases. This CDR3 region has 12 residues. Germline values: CDR1 SQVTM, CDR2 ANQGSEA. Between the trimmed V and J ends, which lost 5 bases and 5 bases, there was a span of 11 bases. CDR3 sequence reads: CSVRKEVDTQYF. CDR3 DNA: TGCAGCGTTCGCAAGGAGGTAGATACGCAGTATTTT.

The chain has TRBV11-1 and TRBJ2-2; no clear D gene. V was trimmed by 3 bases and J by 4 bases, leaving 12 bases between them. The CDR3 covers 15 residues. CDR1 and CDR2 from the germline V gene are SGHAT and FQDESV (reference sequence). The CDR3 DNA is TGTGCCAGCAGCTTGTTCTTATCCGGCACCGGGGAGCTGTTTTTT. Translation gives CASSLFLSGTGELFF.

The chain links TRBV7-2 to TRBJ2-1, with 8 bases identical to TRBD2. Germline V gives CDR1 SGHTA, CDR2 FQGNSA. The CDR3 runs to 17 residues. V was pared by 1 base and J by 0 bases, with 5 bases of the junction left unmatched. CDR3 in amino acids: CASSLESLAGSYNEQFF. The CDR3 DNA follows: TGTGCCAGCAGCTTAGAATCCCTAGCGGGCTCCTACAATGAGCAGTTCTTC.

This chain connects TRBV7-2 to TRBJ2-4; a possible D gene is TRBD1 (7 bases). The CDR3 is 16 residues long. Trimming cost V 5 bases and J 7 bases, with 21 bases left between them. Germline V gene sequence: CDR1 SGHTA, CDR2 FQGNSA. The CDR3, as DNA: TGTGCCAGCAGCCTATCAGGGGGGAGAGGGGTCAACATTCAGTACTTC. It translates to CASSLSGGRGVNIQYF.

This chain links TRBV10-3 with TRBJ2-5; 11 nucleotides align to TRBD2. The better agreement between TRBJ2-7 and the DNA end casts doubt on the J call. CDR1 is ENHRY, CDR2 SYGVKD, per germline. The CDR3 loop spans 14 amino acids. The CDR3 coding sequence is TGTGCCATCAGCCTAGCGGGGGGTACCTACGAGCAGTACTTC. Its translation is CAISLAGGTYEQYF.

The V call is TRBV6-2 or TRBV6-3, the J call TRBJ2-3, with a weak D call TRBD2 (6 bases). Germline V gene data show CDR1 as MNHEY and CDR2 as SVGEGT. V shed 6 bases and J shed 6 bases, with 22 bases lying between them. The CDR3 has 16 residues. CDR3 sequence: CASSLGPGVGVDTQYF. The CDR3, as DNA: TGTGCCAGCAGCCTCGGCCCGGGGGTTGGGGTTGATACGCAGTATTTT.

This clonotype was found a few times. The V and J genes are TRBV18 and TRBJ2-5; D is perhaps TRBD2 (5 bases). The CDR3 runs 14 residues. V lost 0 bases, J lost 9 bases, and 14 bases lay in between. Germline CDR1 is KGHSH and CDR2 is LQKENI. This CDR3 reads CASSPPRPLEAQYF. CDR3 sequence (DNA): TGTGCCAGCTCACCACCGCGGCCGCTGGAGGCCCAGTACTTC.

This rearrangement joins TRBV19 to TRBJ2-7, with D possibly TRBD1 on 5 matching bases. The tail of the sequence fits TRBJ2-1 better, so the J call may be wrong. Germline CDR1 reads LNHDA; CDR2 reads SQIVND (reference sequence). The CDR3 has 12 amino acids. CDR3 nucleotide sequence: TGTGCCAGCTCCCAGGGTTTACTGGAGCAGTTCTTC. Amino acids: CASSQGLLEQFF.

The rearrangement uses TRBV5-5 and TRBJ1-2; unclear D gene. The length of the CDR3 is 13 residues. Between the trimmed V and J ends, which lost 2 bases and 5 bases, there was a span of 10 bases. Looked up from germline, CDR1 is SGHKS and CDR2 is YYEKEE (reference sequence). Here the CDR3 DNA reads TGTGCCAGCAGCTTAAGCCTCGCGTATGGCTACACCTTC. It encodes CASSLSLAYGYTF.